A selection of T cell receptor beta chains follows, all from one sample in a study of CD8 T cells in ankylosing spondylitis. TCRdb ran MiXCR on the 5' RACE reads and lists one entry per CDR3 protein. There are 250,000 to 350,000 distinct CDR3 sequences in the sample; more than 20% occur only once, and about 3.5% lies in the top ten. Sequencing was performed on blood, either unsorted or a sorted T cell fraction (not recorded which). Receptor source: a female donor with ankylosing spondylitis or in good health (not recorded which). CDR3s include the opening cysteine and the closing phenylalanine or tryptophan. A D gene is named only where the DNA matches it firmly. Clone sizes are given selectively: once, few, many, or a class where the clone is expanded.

J gene | V gene | clone size | D gene | CDR3 DNA | CDR3 protein
TRBJ2-7 | TRBV12-3/TRBV12-4 | . | TRBD2 | TGTGCCAGCACCCCCCCTCTAGCGGGAAGCGAGCAGTACTTC | CASTPPLAGSEQYF
TRBJ2-1 | TRBV6-5 | . | . | TGTGCCAGCAGCCCCCTCAAGGGGGCCTACAATGAGCAGTTCTTC | CASSPLKGAYNEQFF
TRBJ2-7 | TRBV29-1 | few | TRBD1 | TGCAGCGTCCGGGGGACAGGGGACTACGAGCAGTACTTC | CSVRGTGDYEQYF
TRBJ2-1 | TRBV6-1 | . | TRBD2 | TGTGCCAGCACCTGGAGCGGGAGAAGCAATGAGCAGTTCTTC | CASTWSGRSNEQFF
TRBJ2-7 | TRBV4-3 | . | . | TGCGCCAGCAGCCAAGTAGTCTGGGCTGGCGAGCAGTACTTC | CASSQVVWAGEQYF
TRBJ2-1 | TRBV20-1 | . | . | TGCAGTGCTACGGGACCTGGGGATGAGCAGTTCTTC | CSATGPGDEQFF
TRBJ2-7 | TRBV12-3/TRBV12-4 | . | . | TGTGCCAGCAGTTCCTACTTTGGGCAACCGGGATTCGAGCAGTACTTC | CASSSYFGQPGFEQYF
TRBJ2-1 | TRBV4-3 | many | TRBD2 | TGCGCCAGCAGCTGGGGACTAGGGAGCTCCTACAATGAGCAGTTCTTC | CASSWGLGSSYNEQFF
TRBJ1-1 | TRBV7-9 | few | TRBD1 | TGTGCCAGCAGCTTCTGGACAGGGAGGAACACTGAAGCTTTCTTT | CASSFWTGRNTEAFF
TRBJ2-1 | TRBV4-3 | few | TRBD2 | TGCGCCAGCAGCCAAGCCCTTACTAGCGGGCCCTACAATGAGCAGTTCTTC | CASSQALTSGPYNEQFF
TRBJ2-1 | TRBV5-1 | . | . | TGCGCCAGCAGCCTCTCTGCCCCGGCCAGCTCCTACAATGAGCAGTTCTTC | CASSLSAPASSYNEQFF
TRBJ2-7 | TRBV6-5 | . | . | TGTGCCAGCAGTTACTCAGGGGTCCTCAACTACGAGCAGTACTTC | CASSYSGVLNYEQYF
TRBJ2-7 | TRBV7-3 | . | . | TGTGCCAGCAGCCCCCCTACTGAGCGGAGCTCCTACGAGCAGTACTTC | CASSPPTERSSYEQYF
TRBJ2-7 | TRBV4-3 | . | . | TGCGCCTCATCCCTAGTTCAGTCCTACGAGCAGTACTTC | CASSLVQSYEQYF
TRBJ1-5 | TRBV19 | . | . | TGTGCCAGTAGTATTCAGGCCAATCAGCCCCAGCATTTT | CASSIQANQPQHF
TRBJ2-5 | TRBV5-5 | few | TRBD2 | TGTGCCAGCAGCTTGCCGGGAGGCCAAGAGACCCAGTACTTC | CASSLPGGQETQYF
TRBJ1-1 | TRBV12-3/TRBV12-4 | . | TRBD1 | TGTGCCAGCAGGTTTGGACAGGGAGAAGCTTTCTTT | CASRFGQGEAFF